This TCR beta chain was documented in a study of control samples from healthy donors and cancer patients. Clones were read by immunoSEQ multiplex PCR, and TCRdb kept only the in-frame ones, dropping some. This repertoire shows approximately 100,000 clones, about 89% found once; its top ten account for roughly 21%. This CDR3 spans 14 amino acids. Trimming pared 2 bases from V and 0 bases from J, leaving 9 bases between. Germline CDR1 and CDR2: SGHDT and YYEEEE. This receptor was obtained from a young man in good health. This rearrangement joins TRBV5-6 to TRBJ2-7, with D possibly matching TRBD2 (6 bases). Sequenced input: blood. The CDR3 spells CASSLGGSSYEQYF. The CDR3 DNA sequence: TGTGCCAGCAGCTTAGGAGGGAGCTCCTACGAGCAGTACTTC.